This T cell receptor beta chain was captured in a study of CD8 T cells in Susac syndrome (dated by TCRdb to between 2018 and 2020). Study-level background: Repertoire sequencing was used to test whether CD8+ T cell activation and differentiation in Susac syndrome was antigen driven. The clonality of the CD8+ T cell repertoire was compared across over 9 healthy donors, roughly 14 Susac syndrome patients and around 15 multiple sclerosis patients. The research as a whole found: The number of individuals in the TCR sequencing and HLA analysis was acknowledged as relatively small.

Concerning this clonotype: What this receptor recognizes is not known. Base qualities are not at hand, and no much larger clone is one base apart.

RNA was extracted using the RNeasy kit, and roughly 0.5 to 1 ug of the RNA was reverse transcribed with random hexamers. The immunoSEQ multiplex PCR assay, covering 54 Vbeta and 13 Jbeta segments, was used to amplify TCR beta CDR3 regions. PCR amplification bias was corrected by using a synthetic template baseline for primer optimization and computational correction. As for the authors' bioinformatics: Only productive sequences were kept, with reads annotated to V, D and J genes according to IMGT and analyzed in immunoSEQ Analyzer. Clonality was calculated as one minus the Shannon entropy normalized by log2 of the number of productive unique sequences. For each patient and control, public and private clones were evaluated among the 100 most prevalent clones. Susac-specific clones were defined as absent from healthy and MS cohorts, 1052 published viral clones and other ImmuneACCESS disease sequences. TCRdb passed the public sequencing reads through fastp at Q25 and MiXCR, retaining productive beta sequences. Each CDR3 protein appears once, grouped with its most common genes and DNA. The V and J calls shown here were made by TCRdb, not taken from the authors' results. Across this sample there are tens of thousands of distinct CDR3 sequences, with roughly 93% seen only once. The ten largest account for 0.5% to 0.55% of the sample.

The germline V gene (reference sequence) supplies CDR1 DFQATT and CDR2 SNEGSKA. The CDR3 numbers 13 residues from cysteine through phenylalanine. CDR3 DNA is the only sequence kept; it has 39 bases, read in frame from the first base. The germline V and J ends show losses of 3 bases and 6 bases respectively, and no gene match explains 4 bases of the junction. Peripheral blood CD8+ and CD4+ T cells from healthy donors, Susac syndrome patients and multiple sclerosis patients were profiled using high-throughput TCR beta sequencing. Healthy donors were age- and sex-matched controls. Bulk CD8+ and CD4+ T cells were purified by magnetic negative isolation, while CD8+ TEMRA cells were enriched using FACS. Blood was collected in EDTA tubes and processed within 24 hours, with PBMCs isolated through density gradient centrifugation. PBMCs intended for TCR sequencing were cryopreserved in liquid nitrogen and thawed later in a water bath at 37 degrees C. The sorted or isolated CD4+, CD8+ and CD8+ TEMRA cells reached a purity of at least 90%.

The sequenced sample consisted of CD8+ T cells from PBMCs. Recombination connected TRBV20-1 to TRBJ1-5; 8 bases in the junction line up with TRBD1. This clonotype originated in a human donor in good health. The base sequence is TGCAGTGCTAGGGACAGGGAGGCTCAGCCCCAGCATTTT. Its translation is CSARDREAQPQHF.